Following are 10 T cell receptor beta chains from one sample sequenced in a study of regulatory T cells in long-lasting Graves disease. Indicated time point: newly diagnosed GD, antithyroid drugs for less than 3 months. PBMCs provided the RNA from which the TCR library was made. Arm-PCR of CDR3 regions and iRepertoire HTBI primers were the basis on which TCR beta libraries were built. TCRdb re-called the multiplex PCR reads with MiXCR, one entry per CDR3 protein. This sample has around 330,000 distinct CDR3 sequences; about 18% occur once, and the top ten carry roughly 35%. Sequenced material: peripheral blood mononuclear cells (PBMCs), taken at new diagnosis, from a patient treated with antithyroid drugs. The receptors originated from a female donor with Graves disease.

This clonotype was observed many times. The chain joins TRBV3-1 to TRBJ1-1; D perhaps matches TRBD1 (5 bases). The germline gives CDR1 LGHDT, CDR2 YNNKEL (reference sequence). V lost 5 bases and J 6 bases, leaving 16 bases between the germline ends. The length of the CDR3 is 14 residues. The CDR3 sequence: CASSMTVLGPEAFF. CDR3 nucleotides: TGTGCCAGCAGCATGACAGTGCTGGGCCCTGAAGCTTTCTTT.

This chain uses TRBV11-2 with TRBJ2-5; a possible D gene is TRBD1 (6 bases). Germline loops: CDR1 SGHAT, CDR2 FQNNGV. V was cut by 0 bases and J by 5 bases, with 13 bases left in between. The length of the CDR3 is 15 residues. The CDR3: CASSLDRLGGETQYF. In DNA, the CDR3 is TGTGCCAGCAGCTTAGATAGGCTAGGGGGTGAGACCCAGTACTTC.

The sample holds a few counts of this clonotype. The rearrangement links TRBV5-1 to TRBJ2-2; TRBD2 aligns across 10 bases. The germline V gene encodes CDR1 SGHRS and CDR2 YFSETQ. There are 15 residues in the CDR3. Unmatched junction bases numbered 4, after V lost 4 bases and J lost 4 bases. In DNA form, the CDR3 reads TGCGCCAGCAGCCCCTGGACTAGCGGCACCGGGGAGCTGTTTTTT. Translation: CASSPWTSGTGELFF.

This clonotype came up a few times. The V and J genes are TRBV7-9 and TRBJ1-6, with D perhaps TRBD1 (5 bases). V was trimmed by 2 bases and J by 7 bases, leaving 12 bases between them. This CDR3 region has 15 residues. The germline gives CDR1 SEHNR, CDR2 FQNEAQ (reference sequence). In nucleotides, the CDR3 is TGTGCCAGCAGCTTATATACAGGAAACAATTCACCCCTCCACTTT. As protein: CASSLYTGNNSPLHF.

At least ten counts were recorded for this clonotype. DNA of the CDR3: TGTGCCAGCAGACCCTTGGGAGGAGGCCTGCGGACTGAAGCTTTCTTT. Its translation is CASRPLGGGLRTEAFF. The chain employs TRBV2 and TRBJ1-1; D remains ambiguous. Trimming left V 6 bases short and J 5 bases short, with 22 bases between. This CDR3 contains 16 residues. Germline V CDR1 and CDR2: SNHLY, FYNNEI.

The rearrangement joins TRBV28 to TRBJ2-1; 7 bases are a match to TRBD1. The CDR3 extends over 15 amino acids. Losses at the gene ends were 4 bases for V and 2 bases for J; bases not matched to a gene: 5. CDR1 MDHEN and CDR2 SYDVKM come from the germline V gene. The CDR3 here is CASSYRGRAYNEQFF. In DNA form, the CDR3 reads TGTGCCAGCAGTTACAGGGGTAGAGCCTACAATGAGCAGTTCTTC.

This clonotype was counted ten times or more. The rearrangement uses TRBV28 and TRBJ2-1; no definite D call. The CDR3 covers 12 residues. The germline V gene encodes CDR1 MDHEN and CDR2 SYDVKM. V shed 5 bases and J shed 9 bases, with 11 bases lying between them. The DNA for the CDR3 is TGTGCCAGCAGTGTGGTGGTTGGTGAGCAGTTCTTC. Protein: CASSVVVGEQFF.

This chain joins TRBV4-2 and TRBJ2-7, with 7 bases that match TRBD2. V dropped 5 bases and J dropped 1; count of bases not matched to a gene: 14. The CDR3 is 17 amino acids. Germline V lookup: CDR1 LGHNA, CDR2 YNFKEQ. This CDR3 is CASSYPFTRLASYEQYF. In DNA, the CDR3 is TGTGCCAGCAGCTACCCTTTCACCCGACTAGCATCCTACGAGCAGTACTTC.

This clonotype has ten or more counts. CDR3 loop: CASSSSWATTSGANVLTF. CDR3 in DNA: TGTGCCAGCAGCTCCTCCTGGGCGACTACGTCCGGGGCCAACGTCCTGACTTTC. V and J are TRBV11-2 and TRBJ2-6; TRBD2 is a possible D gene (5 bases). Trimming removed 4 bases at V and 4 bases at J, with 20 bases between. The germline CDR1 and CDR2 sequences are SGHAT and FQNNGV. CDR3 length: 18 amino acids.

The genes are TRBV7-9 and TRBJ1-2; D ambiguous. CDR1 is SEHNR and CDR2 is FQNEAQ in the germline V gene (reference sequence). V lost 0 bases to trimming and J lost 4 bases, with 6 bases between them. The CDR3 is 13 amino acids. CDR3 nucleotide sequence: TGTGCCAGCAGCTTAGCAGTTCCCTATGGCTACACCTTC. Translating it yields CASSLAVPYGYTF.